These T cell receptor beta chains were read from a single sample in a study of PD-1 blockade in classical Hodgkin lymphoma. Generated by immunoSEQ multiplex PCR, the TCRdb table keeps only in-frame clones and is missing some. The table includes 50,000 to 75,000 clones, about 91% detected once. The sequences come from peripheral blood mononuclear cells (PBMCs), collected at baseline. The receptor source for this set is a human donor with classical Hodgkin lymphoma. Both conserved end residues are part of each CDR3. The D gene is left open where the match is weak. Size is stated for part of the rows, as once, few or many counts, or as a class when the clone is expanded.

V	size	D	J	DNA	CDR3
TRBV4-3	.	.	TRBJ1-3	TGCGCCAGCAGCCAAGCCGGGACACTTGGAAACACCATATATTTT	CASSQAGTLGNTIYF
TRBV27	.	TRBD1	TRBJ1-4	TGTGCCAGCAGGTCACCGGGACAGGGTCCTGAAAAACTGTTTTTT	CASRSPGQGPEKLFF
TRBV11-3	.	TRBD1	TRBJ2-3	TGTGCCAGCAGTCGGGGACAGACCCCGACAGATACGCAGTATTTT	CASSRGQTPTDTQYF
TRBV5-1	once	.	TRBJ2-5	TGCGCCAGCAGTGAGATCCTCCAAGAGACCCAGTACTTC	CASSEILQETQYF
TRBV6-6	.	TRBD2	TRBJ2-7	TGTGCCAGTAGCGGGGGGATAAGCGACGAGCAGTACTTC	CASSGGISDEQYF
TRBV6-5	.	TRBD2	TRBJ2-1	TGTGCCAGCAGGTACCGGGCTAGCGGCGTACTCAATGAGCAGTTCTTC	CASRYRASGVLNEQFF
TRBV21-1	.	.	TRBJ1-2	TGTGCCAGCAGCAAAGTGGCTACAGGGCTTGGCTATGGCTACACCTTC	CASSKVATGLGYGYTF
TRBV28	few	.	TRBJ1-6	TGTGCCAGCAGTACACCCCTCCACTTT	CASSTPLHF
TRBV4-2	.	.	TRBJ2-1	TGTGCCAGCAGCCCCGACAGGAACTACAATGAGCAGTTCTTC	CASSPDRNYNEQFF
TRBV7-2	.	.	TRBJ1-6	TGTGCCAGCAGCCCGGGACGTTCCAGTTCACCCCTCCACTTT	CASSPGRSSSPLHF
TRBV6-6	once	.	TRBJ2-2	TGTGCCAGCAGTAGTCTCCGGCAGGGCGACACCGGGGAGCTGTTTTTT	CASSSLRQGDTGELFF
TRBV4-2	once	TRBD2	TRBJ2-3	TGTGCCAGCAGCTCGCAACTAGCGGGGCCAGATACGCAGTATTTT	CASSSQLAGPDTQYF
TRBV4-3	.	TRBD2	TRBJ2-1	TGCGCCAGCAGCCTCGCGGGGGGGACTATTGCCAATGAGCAGTTCTTC	CASSLAGGTIANEQFF
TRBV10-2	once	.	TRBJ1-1	TGCGCCAGCGGACAGAGAGACACTGAAGCTTTCTTT	CASGQRDTEAFF
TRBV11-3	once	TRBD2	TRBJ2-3	TGTGCCAGCAGCTTAGCCCTAGCGGGGGGCCGAGATACGCAGTATTTT	CASSLALAGGRDTQYF
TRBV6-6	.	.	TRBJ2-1	TGTGCCAGCAGCCATCTCTTGGACTCCTACAATGAGCAGTTCTTC	CASSHLLDSYNEQFF
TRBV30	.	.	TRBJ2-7	TGTGCCTGGGCGAAGGCCTACGAGCAGTACTTC	CAWAKAYEQYF
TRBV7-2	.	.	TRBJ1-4	TGTGCCAGCAGCTCCTTCCCGGGAACTAATGAAAAACTGTTTTTT	CASSSFPGTNEKLFF
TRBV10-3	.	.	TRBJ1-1	TGTGCCATCAGCAACAGGGACGACACTGAAGCTTTCTTT	CAISNRDDTEAFF
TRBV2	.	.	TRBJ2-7	TGTGCCAGCAGTGAAAGGGTTTCCTACGAGCAGTACTTC	CASSERVSYEQYF
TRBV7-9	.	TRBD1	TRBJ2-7	TGTGCCAGCAGCTTAGGACAGGGGTTCTACGAGCAGTACTTC	CASSLGQGFYEQYF
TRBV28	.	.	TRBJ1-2	TGTGCCAGCAGTCCGCTTCTGGGGTATTCTAACTATGGCTACACCTTC	CASSPLLGYSNYGYTF
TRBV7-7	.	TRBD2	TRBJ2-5	TGTGCCAGCAGCTTTGGACTAGCAATGGAGACCCAGTACTTC	CASSFGLAMETQYF
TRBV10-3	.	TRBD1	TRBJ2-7	TGTGCCACGTGGACAGGGGGCTCCTACGAGCAGTACTTC	CATWTGGSYEQYF
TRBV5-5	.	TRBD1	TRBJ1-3	TGTGCCAGCAGCTTGAACAGGGGATCCTCTGGAAACACCATATATTTT	CASSLNRGSSGNTIYF
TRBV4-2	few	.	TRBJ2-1	TGTGCCAGCAGCCAAGATCTCGGAATCGGGGCGGGGAACAATGAGCAGTTCTTC	CASSQDLGIGAGNNEQFF
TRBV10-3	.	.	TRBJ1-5	TGTGCCATCAGCTTAGAAGGGTATCAGCCCCAGCATTTT	CAISLEGYQPQHF
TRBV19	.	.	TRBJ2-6	TGTGCCAGTAGTTCCGGGGCCCGCTCTGGGGCCAACGTCCTGACTTTC	CASSSGARSGANVLTF
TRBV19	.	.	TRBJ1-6	TGTGCCAGTAGTACCTCACCCCAAAAAAGATCACCCCTCCACTTT	CASSTSPQKRSPLHF
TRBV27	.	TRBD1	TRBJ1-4	TGTGCCAGCAGTTTCGGATCAGGGGGTGGTGAAAAACTGTTTTTT	CASSFGSGGGEKLFF
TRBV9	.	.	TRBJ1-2	TGTGCCAGCAGCCTGACGACGGGAGACTTCTATGGCTACACCTTC	CASSLTTGDFYGYTF
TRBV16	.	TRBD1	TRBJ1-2	TGTGCCAGCAGCCAATCGCCCAGGGGGCTCTATGGCTACACCTTC	CASSQSPRGLYGYTF
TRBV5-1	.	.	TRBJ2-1	TGCGCCAGCAGCTTTTCCGTTGGCTCCTACAATGAGCAGTTCTTC	CASSFSVGSYNEQFF
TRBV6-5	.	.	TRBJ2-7	TGTGCCAGCAGCCTCGGGCAGGGCACCTACGAGCAGTACTTC	CASSLGQGTYEQYF
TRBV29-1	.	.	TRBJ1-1	TGCAGCGTTCTTGGCCGACACCAGAACACTGAAGCTTTCTTT	CSVLGRHQNTEAFF
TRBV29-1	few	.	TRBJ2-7	TGCAGCGTTGCACAGGACTACGAGCAGTACTTC	CSVAQDYEQYF
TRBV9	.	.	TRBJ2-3	TGTGCCAGCAGTCTAATCTCCAGCACAGATACGCAGTATTTT	CASSLISSTDTQYF
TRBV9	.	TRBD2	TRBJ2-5	TGTGCCAGCAGCTCGGCGGGGGCTAGCGGGGGGGCACAGACCCAGTACTTC	CASSSAGASGGAQTQYF
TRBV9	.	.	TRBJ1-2	TGTGCCAGCAGCCAGACTGGAGGGGGGATGAACTATGGCTACACCTTC	CASSQTGGGMNYGYTF
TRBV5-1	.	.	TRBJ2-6	TGCGCCAGCAGCCCGTACCGGGGAGGCTCTGGGGCCAACGTCCTGACTTTC	CASSPYRGGSGANVLTF
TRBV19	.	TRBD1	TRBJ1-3	TGTGCCAGTAGTAGACGGACAGGGACTGGAAACACCATATATTTT	CASSRRTGTGNTIYF
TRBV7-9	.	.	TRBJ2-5	TGTGCCAGCAGCTTAGTGGACGGTGTCCAAGAGACCCAGTACTTC	CASSLVDGVQETQYF